The clone carrying this TCR beta chain was seen a few times. Its antigen remains unidentified. This sample stems from a study of T-cell memory formation after mild COVID-19. Study summary: Clusters were largely donor specific.

TCRdb redid the calling of the 5' RACE reads with MiXCR, one entry per CDR3 protein. The repertoire consists of 250,000 to 300,000 distinct CDR3 sequences, with approximately 7.6% occurring once and the leading ten covering 20% to 25%. Findings of the study overall: CD4/CD8 balance characterized clones contracting day 15 to 85, and CD4+ skew characterized later expanders.

Germline loops: CDR1 SGHDT, CDR2 YYEEEE. This CDR3 region has 17 residues. The ends lost 0 bases at V and 5 bases at J; junction bases unmatched: 9. The chain has TRBV5-6 and TRBJ2-5, with 11 bases lining up with TRBD1. The clonotype originates from a man in his late teens or twenties who had mild COVID-19 (a few samples of this study predate the infection). Cell type and time point are not known. The sequenced material came from PBMCs or a T cell subset sorted from them (not recorded which). The CDR3 bases are TGTGCCAGCAGCTTGGACGGACAGGGGGCGATTTGGGAGACCCAGTACTTC. It yields the protein CASSLDGQGAIWETQYF.